The 23 T cell receptor beta chains presented below share a single source sample, sequenced in a study of T cells in Graves' hyperthyroidism and ophthalmopathy. RNA transcripts were the template for amplifying TCR beta CDR3 regions. The HTBI primer set was used in a first-round RT-PCR of the TCR CDR3. TCRdb recomputed calls from the multiplex PCR reads with MiXCR, one row per CDR3 protein. The data hold about 530,000 distinct CDR3 sequences, with roughly 15% observed a single time. The specimen was blood. All receptors come from a woman younger than 35 with Graves' ophthalmopathy.

This clonotype was seen many times. The chain is built from TRBV27 and TRBJ2-1, with D perhaps matching TRBD1 or TRBD2 (5 bases each). The CDR3 is 12 residues long. Germline CDR1 reads MNHEY; CDR2 reads SMNVEV (reference sequence). Trimming removed 9 bases from V and 3 bases from J, with 9 bases in between. The CDR3 bases are TGTGCCAGTCATGGGGGCTACAATGAGCAGTTCTTC. Residues: CASHGGYNEQFF.

This clonotype was observed a few times. The rearrangement uses TRBV10-3 and TRBJ2-7, with 9 bases matching TRBD1. Germline V gives CDR1 ENHRY, CDR2 SYGVKD. The CDR3 has 14 residues. The V segment lost 4 bases and the J segment 5 bases; nucleotides outside the gene matches: 6. CDR3 nucleotides: TGTGCCATCAGTGGGACAGGGGACTCTAACGAGCAGTACTTC. Residues: CAISGTGDSNEQYF.

The sample holds many counts of this clonotype. The rearrangement uses TRBV15 and TRBJ1-1, with D possibly TRBD1 on 5 matching bases. Trimming took 1 base from V and 6 from J, leaving 12 bases between them. There are 14 residues in the CDR3. Germline assignment: CDR1 LNHNV and CDR2 YYDKDF (reference sequence). The CDR3 DNA sequence: TGTGCCACCAGCAGAGTTGTAGGGGTGGCTGAAGCTTTCTTT. This encodes CATSRVVGVAEAFF.

Points on this clonotype: A read error may explain this, as a much larger clone is one base away. The DNA for the CDR3 is TGTGCCAGCAGCTTAATCCCAGGGCCCGACGAGCAGTACTTC. Encoded protein: CASSLIPGPDEQYF. This chain links TRBV7-3 with TRBJ2-7, with D possibly being TRBD1 (5 bases). CDR1 and CDR2 (germline): SGHTA, FQGTGA. V dropped 1 base and J dropped 5 bases, with 12 bases sitting between them. This CDR3 has 14 amino acids.

The table lists this clonotype with a few counts. The chain links TRBV4-1 to TRBJ2-5; 11 nucleotides match TRBD2. Unmatched junction bases numbered 5, after V lost 1 base and J lost 1 base. This CDR3 comprises 17 residues. Germline values: CDR1 MGHRA, CDR2 YSYEKL. The CDR3 loop is CASSQGVLAGGQETQYF. Written as DNA, the CDR3 is TGCGCCAGCAGCCAAGGGGTGCTAGCGGGAGGCCAAGAGACCCAGTACTTC.

About this clonotype: A much larger clone sits a single nucleotide away, making a read error possible. V is TRBV7-6 and J is TRBJ1-1; D gene uncertain. Deletions cut 1 base from V and 5 bases from J, with 17 bases between. The CDR3 runs to 16 residues. Looked up from germline, CDR1 is SGHVS and CDR2 is FNYEAQ. CDR3 DNA sequence: TGTGCCAGCAGCTTAGGCGTGAAAGGCTGGGATACTGAAGCTTTCTTT. Amino acid sequence: CASSLGVKGWDTEAFF.

This clonotype has a handful of counts. The chain carries TRBV10-3 and TRBJ1-1; no firm D call. This CDR3 is 13 amino acids long. The ends were cut back, 6 bases at V and 7 bases at J, with 15 bases in the middle. CDR1 ENHRY and CDR2 SYGVKD come from the germline V gene. CDR3 nucleotide sequence: TGTGCCATCAGGCAACGAAGCCAGATTGAAGCTTTCTTT. It translates to CAIRQRSQIEAFF.

The rearrangement links TRBV29-1 to TRBJ2-3, with D possibly TRBD2 on 6 matching bases. The V end was cut by 1 base, the J end by 3 bases, with 14 bases between. The germline gives CDR1 SQVTM, CDR2 ANQGSEA. The CDR3 has 15 residues. This CDR3 reads CSVEGTPGLTDTQYF. CDR3 DNA sequence: TGCAGCGTTGAAGGGACCCCGGGACTGACAGATACGCAGTATTTT.

A few counts support this clonotype. The chain employs TRBV14 and TRBJ1-2, with D uncertain. V lost 5 bases to trimming and J lost 8 bases, with 12 bases between them. Germline CDR1 SGHDN, CDR2 FVKESK. The CDR3 length is 12 residues. DNA of the CDR3: TGTGCCAGCAGCACCCGACGGTGGGGCTACACCTTC. Protein: CASSTRRWGYTF.

This clonotype showed up many times. The chain combines TRBV27 with TRBJ1-1; D is ambiguous. V was trimmed by 2 bases and J by 1 base, leaving 8 bases between them. The CDR3 runs 14 residues. Per the germline V gene, CDR1 is MNHEY and CDR2 is SMNVEV (reference sequence). The CDR3 nucleotides are TGTGCCAGCAGTTTAATGGGCCGGAACACTGAAGCTTTCTTT. Its translation: CASSLMGRNTEAFF.

CDR3 DNA: TGCGCCAGCAGCGAAGTATTAAACAGATTTGCCTACAATGAGCAGTTCTTC. This gives the protein CASSEVLNRFAYNEQFF. The rearrangement links TRBV4-1 to TRBJ2-1, with no clear D. Between the trimmed V and J ends, which lost 5 bases and 2 bases, there was a span of 19 bases. Germline CDR1 is MGHRA and CDR2 is YSYEKL. The CDR3 has 17 residues.

The chain carries TRBV19 and TRBJ1-1; D unresolved. The CDR3 is 13 residues long. Trimming took 2 bases from V and 5 from J, leaving 9 bases between them. Germline values: CDR1 LNHDA, CDR2 SQIVND (reference sequence). CDR3 amino acids: CASSITAGTEAFF. The CDR3, as DNA: TGTGCCAGTAGTATAACCGCCGGGACTGAAGCTTTCTTT. Drawing the rest from reference TRBV19 and TRBJ1-1, the complete variable domain is DGGITQSPKYLFRKEGQNVTLSCEQNLNHDAMYWYRQDPGQGLRLIYYSQIVNDFQKGDIAEGYSVSREKKESFPLTVTSAQKNPTAFYLCASSITAGTEAFFGQGTRLTVV.

V is TRBV4-2 and J is TRBJ2-3; D is possibly TRBD1 or TRBD2 (7 bases each). Trimming cost V 1 base and J 3 bases, with 20 bases left between them. The CDR3 contains 18 residues. Per germline, CDR1 LGHNA and CDR2 YNFKEQ. The CDR3 is CASSQGGGGSEVTDTQYF. CDR3 sequence (DNA): TGTGCCAGCAGCCAAGGGGGAGGGGGCAGCGAGGTAACAGATACGCAGTATTTT.

This clonotype was detected ten times or more. The CDR3 reads CASSMDRDYEQYF. The CDR3 DNA is TGTGCCAGCAGCATGGACAGAGACTACGAGCAGTACTTC. The rearrangement joins TRBV27 to TRBJ2-7; tentatively, D is TRBD1 (6 bases). The CDR3 contains 13 residues. Germline CDR1 and CDR2: MNHEY and SMNVEV (reference sequence). The germline V and J ends were trimmed by 6 bases and 3 bases, with 12 bases remaining between them.

Ten or more counts support this clonotype. The J gene is TRBJ2-2, the V gene TRBV5-1, with 8 nucleotides matching TRBD2. Germline CDR1 is SGHRS and CDR2 is YFSETQ. V shed 4 bases and J 7 bases; nucleotides not matched to a gene: 6. The CDR3 runs 14 residues. The CDR3 reads CASSPGTSVGELFF. DNA for the CDR3: TGCGCCAGCAGCCCCGGGACTAGTGTCGGGGAGCTGTTTTTT.

The chain couples TRBV9 to TRBJ2-7; D perhaps matches TRBD2 (5 bases). Per the germline V gene, CDR1 is SGDLS and CDR2 is YYNGEE. Trimming took 0 bases from V and 4 from J, leaving 14 bases between them. The CDR3 is made up of 15 amino acids. The CDR3 nucleotides are TGTGCCAGCAGCGTAGACGCGGGCTCGATGTACGAGCAGTACTTC. It translates to CASSVDAGSMYEQYF.

This chain uses TRBV7-3 with TRBJ1-1, with a weak D call TRBD1 (6 bases). V lost 6 bases to trimming and J lost 5 bases, with 19 bases between them. The CDR3 spans 15 residues. Looked up from germline, CDR1 is SGHTA and CDR2 is FQGTGA. The CDR3 sequence is CASSQSGGGRTEAFF. CDR3 nucleotides: TGTGCCAGCAGTCAAAGCGGGGGGGGCCGGACTGAAGCTTTCTTT.

This clonotype was seen only a few times. The gene calls are TRBV7-9 and TRBJ2-7; possibly TRBD2 for D (5 bases). The V end lost 5 bases, the J end lost 2 bases, and 13 bases lay between the germline ends. Looked up from germline, CDR1 is SEHNR and CDR2 is FQNEAQ (reference sequence). This CDR3 comprises 14 residues. The CDR3 spells CASSRPSGTYEQYF. The DNA of the CDR3 is TGTGCCAGCAGCCGCCCCTCGGGGACCTACGAGCAGTACTTC.

The chain uses TRBV29-1 and TRBJ1-1, with D unresolved. The CDR3 covers 13 residues. Trimming took off 2 bases at V and 1 base at J, with 8 bases between the two ends. Germline CDR1 is SQVTM and CDR2 is ANQGSEA. The CDR3 coding sequence is TGCAGCGTTGAAACCGGGAAGAACACTGAAGCTTTCTTT. Its protein is CSVETGKNTEAFF.

This clonotype occurred many times. This sequence joins TRBV27 and TRBJ2-7; D remains unclear. Per germline, CDR1 MNHEY and CDR2 SMNVEV (reference sequence). This CDR3 spans 15 amino acids. V was clipped by 0 bases and J by 4 bases, with 13 bases between them. The CDR3 DNA follows: TGTGCCAGCAGTTTATCACGTGCGGCGGAGTACGAGCAGTACTTC. This codes for CASSLSRAAEYEQYF.

This clonotype was found a few times. CDR3 protein: CASSATAGVSTGELFF. The CDR3 nucleotides are TGTGCCAGCAGCGCTACTGCCGGGGTTAGCACCGGGGAGCTGTTTTTT. The chain couples TRBV3-1 to TRBJ2-2; D might be TRBD2 (5 bases). Trimming removed 5 bases at V and 4 bases at J, with 17 bases between. CDR1 LGHDT and CDR2 YNNKEL come from the germline V gene (reference sequence). The CDR3 spans 16 residues.

The chain uses TRBV18 and TRBJ1-2, with D unclear. Germline CDR1 and CDR2: KGHSH and LQKENI. Between the trimmed V and J ends, which lost 3 bases and 8 bases, there was a span of 13 bases. The CDR3 loop spans 13 amino acids. In DNA form, the CDR3 reads TGTGCCAGCTCACCCACGGCCCCCGGAGGCTACACCTTC. It translates to CASSPTAPGGYTF.

The chain couples TRBV19 to TRBJ2-7, with 9 nucleotides matching TRBD2. With V trimmed by 4 bases and J by 7 bases, 11 bases remained unmatched. Germline CDR1 is LNHDA and CDR2 is SQIVND (reference sequence). CDR3 length: 15 amino acids. This chain's CDR3 is CASSTGLAPPREQYF. In DNA form, the CDR3 reads TGTGCCAGTAGTACTGGACTAGCGCCACCCCGAGAGCAGTACTTC. Together with reference TRBV19 and TRBJ2-7, the CDR3 gives the full variable domain: DGGITQSPKYLFRKEGQNVTLSCEQNLNHDAMYWYRQDPGQGLRLIYYSQIVNDFQKGDIAEGYSVSREKKESFPLTVTSAQKNPTAFYLCASSTGLAPPREQYFGPGTRLTVT.